This passage covers 20 T cell receptor beta chains from one sample sequenced in a study of T-cell memory formation after mild COVID-19. TCRdb analysed the 5' RACE reads with MiXCR anew, one entry per CDR3 protein. The sample lists about 340,000 distinct CDR3 sequences, 15% to 20% occurring once. The material sequenced was PBMCs or a T cell subset sorted from them (not recorded which). Every receptor here comes from a man between 18 and 29 years old who had mild COVID-19 (a few samples of this study predate the infection). Cell type and time point are not known.

This chain joins TRBV12-3 or TRBV12-4 and TRBJ1-1; D may be TRBD1 (6 bases). Trimming left V 6 bases short and J 1 base short, with 12 bases between. The CDR3 consists of 14 residues. The CDR3 region has the DNA TGTGCCAGCAGGGCGGGGGCTAAGAACACTGAAGCTTTCTTT. It specifies CASRAGAKNTEAFF.

The DNA of the CDR3 is TGTGCCAGCAGCTTGTGGCTAGCGGGGGATACTGTGTCGGGTGAGCAGTTCTTC. It is translated as CASSLWLAGDTVSGEQFF. The rearrangement joins TRBV5-5 to TRBJ2-1, with TRBD2 identical over 10 bases. Germline V gives CDR1 SGHKS, CDR2 YYEKEE (reference sequence). This CDR3 spans 18 amino acids. The junction had 16 bases not matched to a gene; V was cut back by 1 base and J by 9 bases.

The chain links TRBV7-9 to TRBJ2-3; D ambiguous. Germline V gives CDR1 SEHNR, CDR2 FQNEAQ (reference sequence). Between the trimmed V and J ends, which lost 8 bases and 4 bases, there was a span of 13 bases. The CDR3 loop spans 13 amino acids. CDR3 residues: CASGVEGADTQYF. CDR3 nucleotides: TGTGCCAGCGGGGTGGAAGGTGCAGATACGCAGTATTTT.

The chain is built from TRBV2 and TRBJ2-4, with a weak D call TRBD2 (5 bases). Per germline, CDR1 SNHLY and CDR2 FYNNEI. The germline V and J ends were trimmed by 0 bases and 15 bases, with 9 bases remaining between them. The CDR3 is 11 amino acids. This chain's CDR3 is CASSEARVRYF. The DNA of the CDR3 is TGTGCCAGCAGTGAAGCGCGGGTGAGGTACTTC.

This clonotype has just a few counts. This rearrangement joins TRBV7-3 to TRBJ2-2; tentatively, D is TRBD1 (6 bases). CDR1 and CDR2 from the germline V gene are SGHTA and FQGTGA. V shed 5 bases and J shed 5 bases, with 9 bases lying between them. The CDR3 extends over 13 amino acids. The CDR3 spells CASSRGTTGELFF. The DNA for the CDR3 is TGTGCCAGCAGCCGTGGGACAACCGGGGAGCTGTTTTTT.

The CDR3 nucleotides read TGTGCCAGCAGCCCGAGACAGGGGGTCGACAATGAGCAGTTCTTC. Protein sequence: CASSPRQGVDNEQFF. The V call is TRBV7-2, the J call TRBJ2-1; 9 bases are a match to TRBD1. The CDR3 runs 15 residues. CDR1 is SGHTA and CDR2 is FQGNSA in the germline V gene. After removal of 5 bases from V and 5 bases from J, the junction contained 7 bases not matched to a gene.

In this sample, this clonotype turned up many times. This sequence joins TRBV4-3 and TRBJ2-4, with 8 bases that match TRBD1. The CDR3 length is 13 residues. The trim removed 8 bases at V and 4 bases at J, leaving 4 bases unmatched. Germline CDR1 reads LGHNA; CDR2 reads YSLEER. The CDR3 DNA reads as TGCGCCAGCGGATGGACAGGGAAAAACATTCAGTACTTC. Protein: CASGWTGKNIQYF.

This clonotype was recorded a few times. This chain connects TRBV4-1 to TRBJ2-1; TRBD1 might be the D (6 bases). The CDR3 sequence is 17 residues long. Germline assignment: CDR1 MGHRA and CDR2 YSYEKL. The V end was cut by 1 base, the J end by 0 bases, with 13 bases between. The CDR3: CASSQGRSRGSYNEQFF. The CDR3 DNA follows: TGCGCCAGCAGCCAAGGGAGGAGCAGGGGCTCCTACAATGAGCAGTTCTTC.

This clonotype occurred many times. V usage is TRBV5-1 and J usage is TRBJ2-3, with a possible D match to TRBD2 (6 bases). Germline-derived CDR1 and CDR2 are SGHRS and YFSETQ. Trimming stripped 1 base from V and 2 bases from J, with 11 bases between. This CDR3 contains 15 residues. Here the CDR3 reads CASSLLRGPTDTQYF. CDR3 in DNA: TGCGCCAGCAGCTTGCTGCGGGGACCCACAGATACGCAGTATTTT.

The rearrangement uses TRBV11-2 and TRBJ2-5, with a tentative D call TRBD2 (5 bases). CDR1 is SGHAT and CDR2 is FQNNGV in the germline V gene. The CDR3 loop spans 13 amino acids. The germline V and J ends were trimmed by 5 bases and 5 bases, with 12 bases remaining between them. CDR3 in amino acids: CASSQRTGETQYF. The CDR3 region has the DNA TGTGCCAGCAGCCAAAGAACGGGGGAGACCCAGTACTTC.

This CDR3 is CASSPASSETQYF. CDR3 nucleotide sequence: TGTGCCAGCAGCCCCGCCTCGTCAGAGACCCAGTACTTC. This chain uses TRBV7-9 with TRBJ2-5; no firm D call. The V end lost 5 bases, the J end lost 4 bases, and 11 bases lay between the germline ends. CDR1 is SEHNR and CDR2 is FQNEAQ in the germline V gene (reference sequence). The CDR3 is made up of 13 amino acids.

This clonotype was counted only a few times. The chain carries TRBV19 and TRBJ2-2, with TRBD2 matching over 7 bases. Trimming at V came to 5 bases and at J to 1 base, leaving 4 bases not matched to a gene. This CDR3 has 15 amino acids. Germline loops: CDR1 LNHDA, CDR2 SQIVND (reference sequence). The CDR3 DNA follows: TGTGCCAGTAGTTTCAGCGGGGTGAACACCGGGGAGCTGTTTTTT. Its translation: CASSFSGVNTGELFF.

The V gene is TRBV6-2 or TRBV6-3, the J gene TRBJ1-1, with 8 nucleotides matching TRBD1. The CDR3 is 16 residues long. Germline V gives CDR1 MNHEY, CDR2 SVGEGT. After removal of 4 bases from V and 0 bases from J, the junction contained 7 bases not matched to a gene. CDR3: CASSSGDRLLNTEAFF. CDR3 nucleotide sequence: TGTGCCAGCAGTTCCGGGGACAGGCTGTTGAACACTGAAGCTTTCTTT.

This chain joins TRBV5-1 and TRBJ1-1; D gene unclear. There are 12 residues in the CDR3. The V gene's germline CDR1 is SGHRS and CDR2 YFSETQ. Between the trimmed V and J ends, which lost 2 bases and 1 base, there was a span of 3 bases. CDR3: CASSFANTEAFF. For the CDR3, the DNA is TGCGCCAGCAGCTTTGCGAACACTGAAGCTTTCTTT.

The chain is built from TRBV10-3 and TRBJ1-2, with D unclear. The CDR3 runs to 12 residues. Germline loops: CDR1 ENHRY, CDR2 SYGVKD. Trimming took 5 bases from V and 3 from J, leaving 7 bases between them. CDR3 DNA: TGTGCCATCAGTAGGGTGGACTATGGCTACACCTTC. This encodes CAISRVDYGYTF.

The genes are TRBV18 and TRBJ2-7; tentatively, D is TRBD2 (6 bases). V was cut by 0 bases and J by 0 bases, with 24 bases left in between. Germline-derived CDR1 and CDR2 are KGHSH and LQKENI. This CDR3 has 20 amino acids. This chain's CDR3 is CASSPPGEDGILEPSYEQYV. The CDR3 coding sequence is TGTGCCAGCTCACCACCGGGGGAGGATGGAATCCTAGAACCCTCCTACGAGCAGTACGTC.

The chain has TRBV9 and TRBJ2-1, with 10 nucleotides matching TRBD1. With 4 bases clipped from V and 12 bases from J, the junction kept 7 bases outside the gene matches. The germline V gene has CDR1 SGDLS and CDR2 YYNGEE. CDR3 length: 13 residues. This CDR3 reads CASSKTGGVGQFF. The CDR3 DNA reads as TGTGCCAGCAGCAAGACAGGGGGCGTGGGGCAGTTCTTC.

The chain joins TRBV6-2 or TRBV6-3 to TRBJ2-3; 8 bases match TRBD2. This CDR3 contains 19 residues. CDR1 and CDR2 (germline): MNHEY, SVGEGT. Unmatched junction bases numbered 11, after V lost 0 bases and J lost 0 bases. CDR3 nucleotide sequence: TGTGCCAGCAGTTACTCCTCAGCAGCGGGGGCCCTAAGCACAGATACGCAGTATTTT. The encoded protein is CASSYSSAAGALSTDTQYF.

The genes are TRBV5-4 and TRBJ2-5; a possible D gene is TRBD2 (7 bases). CDR3 length: 12 amino acids. V was pared by 7 bases and J by 7 bases, with 14 bases between. CDR1 and CDR2 from the germline V gene are SGHNT and YYREEE (reference sequence). CDR3 nucleotides: TGTGCCAGCCGGGGGGCCTCTGGGACCCAGTACTTC. This codes for CASRGASGTQYF.

This clonotype occurred a few times. V gene TRBV4-1 combines with J gene TRBJ2-4, with unresolved D. The germline V gene encodes CDR1 MGHRA and CDR2 YSYEKL. V lost 0 bases to trimming and J lost 0 bases, with 12 bases between them. The CDR3 is 17 amino acids. The CDR3 sequence is CASSQDRGVGAKNIQYF. Written as DNA, the CDR3 is TGCGCCAGCAGCCAAGATCGAGGTGTCGGAGCCAAAAACATTCAGTACTTC.